This paragraph covers one T cell receptor beta chain sequence. Its cognate antigen is unknown. These data originate in a study of Ad26.COV2.S vaccination and SARS-CoV-2 variants. Notes on the study in general: TCR breadth and depth analyses may have underestimated total T cell responses. Recipients of either vaccine or placebo displayed similar breadth of non-spike TCRs.

The assay was immunoSEQ multiplex PCR, and TCRdb's table has in-frame clones only and misses some. Of approximately 360,000 clones in the sample, about four fifths were seen once. Treatment described: roughly 18 received Ad26.COV2.S at low or high dose, single or two shots; about 5 received placebo; per-sample allocation not given. Sampling was done on day 63 after the first vaccine or placebo injection. V lost 7 bases and J lost 0, with 13 bases in between. CDR1 is SNHLY and CDR2 is FYNNEI in the germline V gene. There are 14 residues in the CDR3. The clonotype was recovered from a person aged 18 to 65 who received the Ad26.COV2.S COVID-19 vaccine or a placebo. Specimen: peripheral blood, collected in a trial of Ad26.COV2.S vaccine versus placebo. The chain has TRBV2 and TRBJ2-7, with unresolved D. CDR3 DNA sequence: TGTGCCAGCACCGAGGACGCCCTCTCCTACGAGCAGTACTTC. Amino acid sequence: CASTEDALSYEQYF.